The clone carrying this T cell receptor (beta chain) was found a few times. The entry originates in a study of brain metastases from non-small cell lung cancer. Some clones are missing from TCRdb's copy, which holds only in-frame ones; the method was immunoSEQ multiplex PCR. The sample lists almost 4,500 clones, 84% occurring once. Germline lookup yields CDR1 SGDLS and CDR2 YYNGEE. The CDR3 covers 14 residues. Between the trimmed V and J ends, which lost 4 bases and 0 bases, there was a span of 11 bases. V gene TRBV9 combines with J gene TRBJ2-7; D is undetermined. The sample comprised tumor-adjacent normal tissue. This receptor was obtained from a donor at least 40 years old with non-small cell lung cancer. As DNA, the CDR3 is TGTGCCAGCAGCCCATACCCGAGCTCCTACGAGCAGTACTTC. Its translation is CASSPYPSSYEQYF.